Sequencing of this T cell receptor beta chain was carried out in a study of CD8 T cells in Susac syndrome. The CDR3 covers 13 residues. Trimming took 6 bases from V and 3 from J, leaving 12 bases between them. Germline-derived CDR1 and CDR2 are MNHNY and SVGAGI (reference sequence). From blood CD8+ and CD4+ T cells, the TCR beta chain was sequenced. It was with random hexamers that roughly 0.45 to 1 ug RNA was reverse transcribed. MiXCR was run by TCRdb on the immunoSEQ multiplex PCR reads, yielding one entry per CDR3 protein. Of roughly 130,000 distinct CDR3 sequences detected, around 96% appear once; the ten largest clones hold over 0.1%.

This clonotype was sampled from a human donor with multiple sclerosis. The genes are TRBV6-6 and TRBJ2-7, with TRBD2 as a possible D gene (5 bases). Sequencing was performed on CD4+ T cells from PBMCs. The CDR3 loop is CASSSGNYYEQYF. CDR3 sequence (DNA): TGTGCCAGCAGCTCCGGGAATTACTACGAGCAGTACTTC.